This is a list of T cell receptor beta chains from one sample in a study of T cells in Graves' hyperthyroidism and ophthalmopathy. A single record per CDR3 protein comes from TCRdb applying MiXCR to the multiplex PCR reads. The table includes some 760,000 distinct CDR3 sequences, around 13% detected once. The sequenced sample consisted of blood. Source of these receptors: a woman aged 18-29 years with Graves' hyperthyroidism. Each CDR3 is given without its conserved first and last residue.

CDR3 protein: ASSSDGTGQPQH
J gene: TRBJ1-5
V gene: TRBV6-1

CDR3 protein: SGGQSGPLHNEQF
J gene: TRBJ2-1
V gene: TRBV29-1

CDR3 protein: ASSYQGTGDGPFYEQY
J gene: TRBJ2-7
V gene: TRBV6-5

CDR3 protein: ASSQGLPVVEAF
J gene: TRBJ1-1
V gene: TRBV4-2

CDR3 protein: SAVRTNNTGELF
J gene: TRBJ2-2
V gene: TRBV29-1

CDR3 protein: ASSARGSGRKNEQF
J gene: TRBJ2-1
V gene: TRBV19

CDR3 protein: ASSKRTGASRDTGELF
J gene: TRBJ2-2
V gene: TRBV19

CDR3 protein: ASSETGGSNKPQY
J gene: TRBJ2-5
V gene: TRBV6-1

CDR3 protein: ASSLGPRVGGETQY
J gene: TRBJ2-5
V gene: TRBV7-2

CDR3 protein: ASSLGVRVVNEQF
J gene: TRBJ2-1
V gene: TRBV5-6

CDR3 protein: ASSLAGNPNINYGYT
J gene: TRBJ1-2
V gene: TRBV7-9

CDR3 protein: SVRADGYT
J gene: TRBJ1-2
V gene: TRBV29-1

CDR3 protein: ASSHHGQGNNYGYT
J gene: TRBJ1-2
V gene: TRBV19

CDR3 protein: ASRLAPNTGELF
J gene: TRBJ2-2
V gene: TRBV2

CDR3 protein: ASSFLLGTASAF
J gene: TRBJ1-1
V gene: TRBV27

CDR3 protein: ASRKGQGWSTEAF
J gene: TRBJ1-1
V gene: TRBV2

CDR3 protein: ASSQSRANYNEQF
J gene: TRBJ2-1
V gene: TRBV3-1

CDR3 protein: SASYLGQNEQF
J gene: TRBJ2-1
V gene: TRBV20-1

CDR3 protein: ASSYGGGRSNQPQH
J gene: TRBJ1-5
V gene: TRBV6-2/TRBV6-3

CDR3 protein: ASSVGQWGDEAF
J gene: TRBJ1-1
V gene: TRBV9

CDR3 protein: ASSPLVWGRSNQPQH
J gene: TRBJ1-5
V gene: TRBV28

CDR3 protein: ASSQDWRVADTQY
J gene: TRBJ2-3
V gene: TRBV4-3